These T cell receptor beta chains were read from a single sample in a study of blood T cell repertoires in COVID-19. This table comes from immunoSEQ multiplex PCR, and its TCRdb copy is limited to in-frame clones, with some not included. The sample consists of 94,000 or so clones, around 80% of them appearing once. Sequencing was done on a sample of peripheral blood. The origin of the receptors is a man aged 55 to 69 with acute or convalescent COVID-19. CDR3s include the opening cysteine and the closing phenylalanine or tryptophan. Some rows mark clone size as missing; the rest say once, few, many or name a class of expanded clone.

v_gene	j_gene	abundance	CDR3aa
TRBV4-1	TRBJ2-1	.	CASSQGGTGHYNEQFF
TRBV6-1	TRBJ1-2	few	CASSEERRLHGYTF
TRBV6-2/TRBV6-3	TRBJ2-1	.	CASSPGQGYLSYNEQFF
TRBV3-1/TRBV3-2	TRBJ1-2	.	CASSQVFRGSYGYTF
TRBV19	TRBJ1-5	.	CASRGGQGGLQPQHF
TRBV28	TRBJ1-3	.	CASSPWTGGSGNTIYF
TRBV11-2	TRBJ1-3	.	CASSLPPDRGEGNTIYF
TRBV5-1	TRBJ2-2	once	CASSSVAGGPFGELFF
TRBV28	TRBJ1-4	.	CASSSKVGTTNEKLFF
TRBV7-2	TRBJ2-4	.	CASSLGGSGGKNIQYF
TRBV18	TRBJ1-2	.	CASSPDREYGYTF
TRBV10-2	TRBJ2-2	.	CASSEPTGELFF
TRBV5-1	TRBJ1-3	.	CASSPYSGNTIYF
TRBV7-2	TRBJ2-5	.	CASSLARGLAGFIETQYF
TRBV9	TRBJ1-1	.	CASSAAGTRNTEAFF
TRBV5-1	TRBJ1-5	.	CASSLAGVSNQPQHF
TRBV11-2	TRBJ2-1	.	CASSALKEVEQFF
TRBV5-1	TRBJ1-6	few	CASRPTAPSPLHF